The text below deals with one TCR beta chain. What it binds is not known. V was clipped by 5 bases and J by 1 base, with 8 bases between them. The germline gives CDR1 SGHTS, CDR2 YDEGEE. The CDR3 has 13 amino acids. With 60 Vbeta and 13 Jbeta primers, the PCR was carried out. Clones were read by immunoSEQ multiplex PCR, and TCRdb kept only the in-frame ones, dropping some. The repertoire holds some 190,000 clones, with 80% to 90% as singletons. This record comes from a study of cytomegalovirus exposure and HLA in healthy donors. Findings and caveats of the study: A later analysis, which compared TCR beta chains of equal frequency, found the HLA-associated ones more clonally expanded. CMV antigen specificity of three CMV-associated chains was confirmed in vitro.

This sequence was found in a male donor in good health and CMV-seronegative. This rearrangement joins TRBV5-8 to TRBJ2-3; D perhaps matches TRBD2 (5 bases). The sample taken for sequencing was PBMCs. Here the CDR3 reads CASRGSGTDTQYF. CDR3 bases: TGTGCCAGCAGGGGGAGTGGCACAGATACGCAGTATTTT.